Below are 21 T cell receptor beta chains sequenced from a single sample in a study of OX40 agonist ivuxolimab in advanced cancers. Profiled with immunoSEQ multiplex PCR; TCRdb holds only in-frame clones, not every one. The sample has fewer than 25,000 clones; over 60% are singletons. The source material was CD4+ or CD8+ T cells sorted from blood, sampled in a trial of the OX40 agonist ivuxolimab. These TCRs come from an adult with an advanced solid tumor such as melanoma, head and neck, liver or kidney cancer.

J is TRBJ2-7 and V is TRBV27; D perhaps matches TRBD1 (6 bases). The germline V and J ends were trimmed by 8 bases and 1 base, with 12 bases remaining between them. CDR3 size: 13 residues. Germline loops: CDR1 MNHEY, CDR2 SMNVEV (reference sequence). The CDR3 DNA sequence: TGTGCCAGCGCCACCGGGACATCCTACGAGCAGTACTTC. Translation: CASATGTSYEQYF.

The chain recombines TRBV9 with TRBJ2-3, with 10 nucleotides matching TRBD2. Germline V gene sequence: CDR1 SGDLS, CDR2 YYNGEE. Trimming removed 4 bases from V and 3 bases from J; junction bases left unmatched: 8. The length of the CDR3 is 16 residues. CDR3 nucleotides: TGTGCCAGCAGCCCCGGGACTAGCGATGGAACAGATACGCAGTATTTT. Translated, it gives CASSPGTSDGTDTQYF.

This chain links TRBV19 with TRBJ1-1; D unresolved. The CDR3 loop spans 12 amino acids. The V end lost 6 bases, the J end lost 1 base, and 6 bases lay between the germline ends. Germline V gene data show CDR1 as LNHDA and CDR2 as SQIVND (reference sequence). The CDR3, as DNA: TGTGCCAGTAGCCCAGGGAACACTGAAGCTTTCTTT. Its protein product is CASSPGNTEAFF.

This chain uses TRBV18 with TRBJ2-3, with 8 bases matching TRBD2. Unmatched junction bases numbered 1, after V lost 3 bases and J lost 2 bases. The CDR3 spans 14 residues. Germline V gives CDR1 KGHSH, CDR2 LQKENI. The CDR3 DNA reads as TGTGCCAGCTCACCTGGACTAGCCACAGATACGCAGTATTTT. This codes for CASSPGLATDTQYF.

This chain links TRBV29-1 with TRBJ2-3; D is ambiguous. This CDR3 has 17 amino acids. Trimming removed 1 base from V and 3 bases from J, with 20 bases in between. Germline V CDR1 and CDR2: SQVTM, ANQGSEA. Written as DNA, the CDR3 is TGCAGCGTTGAAGGGGTACTCATCGGATTAGGAACAGATACGCAGTATTTT. This sequence encodes CSVEGVLIGLGTDTQYF.

This chain joins TRBV2 and TRBJ2-5; D is unclear. The germline V gene has CDR1 SNHLY and CDR2 FYNNEI. The CDR3 extends over 12 amino acids. V was shortened by 2 bases and J by 6 bases, with 7 bases between the two germline ends. CDR3 bases: TGTGCCAGCAGTGAATATCGGAAGACCCAGTACTTC. Encoded protein: CASSEYRKTQYF. The whole variable domain, remainder taken from reference TRBV2 and TRBJ2-5, is EPEVTQTPSHQVTQMGQEVILRCVPISNHLYFYWYRQILGQKVEFLVSFYNNEISEKSEIFDDQFSVERPDGSNFTLKIRSTKLEDSAMYFCASSEYRKTQYFGPGTRLLVL.

This chain joins TRBV7-3 and TRBJ1-5; no reliable D call. V gave up 1 base and J gave up 4 bases, with 11 bases separating them. The germline V gene has CDR1 SGHTA and CDR2 FQGTGA. The CDR3 loop spans 15 amino acids. CDR3 region: CASSLRAEVNQPQHF. The CDR3, as DNA: TGTGCCAGCAGCTTAAGGGCAGAGGTAAATCAGCCCCAGCATTTT.

V gene TRBV10-3 combines with J gene TRBJ2-5; TRBD2 might be the D (5 bases). The CDR3 totals 17 residues. CDR1 and CDR2 from the germline V gene are ENHRY and SYGVKD. Trimming removed 4 bases at V and 0 bases at J, with 18 bases between. The CDR3, as DNA: TGTGCCATCAGTGGAGGGTTAACATCCGAGGACCAAGAGACCCAGTACTTC. Protein product: CAISGGLTSEDQETQYF.

This sequence joins TRBV6-5 and TRBJ1-1; unclear D gene. V was clipped by 2 bases and J by 1 base, with 8 bases between them. Germline V gives CDR1 MNHEY, CDR2 SVGAGI. The CDR3 loop spans 14 amino acids. The CDR3 here is CASSYRRRNTEAFF. CDR3 bases: TGTGCCAGCAGTTACAGGCGGAGGAACACTGAAGCTTTCTTT.

This clone was detected once. This CDR3 is CASSAAGTGNEQYF. CDR3 in DNA: TGTGCCAGCAGCGCCGCCGGGACAGGGAACGAGCAGTACTTC. The V call is TRBV9, the J call TRBJ2-7, with 9 bases that match TRBD1. V dropped 3 bases and J dropped 5; count of bases not matched to a gene: 6. Germline V gives CDR1 SGDLS, CDR2 YYNGEE. This CDR3 comprises 14 residues.

The V call is TRBV29-1, the J call TRBJ2-7, with D perhaps matching TRBD1 or TRBD2 (6 bases each). With 7 bases removed from V and 6 bases from J, the gap between germline ends came to 22 bases. The CDR3 is 14 amino acids. Germline values: CDR1 SQVTM, CDR2 ANQGSEA. The CDR3 here is CSARGVTGKFEQYF. The CDR3, as DNA: TGCAGCGCAAGGGGGGTGACGGGGAAATTCGAGCAGTACTTC.

The chain links TRBV14 to TRBJ2-1; 7 bases match TRBD2. CDR3 length equals 17 residues. J was trimmed by 0 bases and V by 3 bases; bases with no gene match: 8. Per the germline V gene, CDR1 is SGHDN and CDR2 is FVKESK. The CDR3 here is CASSQGSGQFSYNEQFF. The CDR3 DNA sequence: TGTGCCAGCAGCCAGGGTAGCGGGCAATTCTCCTACAATGAGCAGTTCTTC.

This clone came up once. This chain uses TRBV27 with TRBJ1-2; D might be TRBD1 (6 bases). Germline loops: CDR1 MNHEY, CDR2 SMNVEV (reference sequence). Trimming pared 4 bases from V and 3 bases from J, leaving 15 bases between. The CDR3 has 15 residues. In DNA form, the CDR3 reads TGTGCCAGCAGTTCCTGGGGGGCAGGGGACTATGGCTACACCTTC. This translates into CASSSWGAGDYGYTF.

The V call is TRBV5-6, the J call TRBJ2-2; tentative D call: TRBD1 (6 bases). The CDR3 length is 14 residues. V was trimmed by 4 bases and J by 1 base, leaving 8 bases between them. From germline, CDR1 is SGHDT and CDR2 YYEEEE. The CDR3 region has the DNA TGTGCCAGCAGCCCGACAGGGAACACCGGGGAGCTGTTTTTT. Its translation is CASSPTGNTGELFF.

This chain connects TRBV9 to TRBJ2-3; 12 bases line up with TRBD2. CDR1 is SGDLS, CDR2 YYNGEE, per germline. The CDR3 extends over 15 amino acids. V was clipped by 3 bases and J by 2 bases; unmatched bases: 1. The CDR3, as DNA: TGTGCCAGCAGCGCTAGCGGGGGGGCCACAGATACGCAGTATTTT. This gives the protein CASSASGGATDTQYF.

This chain connects TRBV7-8 to TRBJ2-7, with 8 bases that match TRBD1. The CDR3 contains 16 residues. V was clipped by 6 bases and J by 3 bases; unmatched bases: 13. CDR1 SGHVS and CDR2 FQNEAQ come from the germline V gene. CDR3 region: CASRNRQGTSGYEQYF. The DNA of the CDR3 is TGTGCCAGCAGAAACCGACAGGGGACGAGTGGCTACGAGCAGTACTTC.

The rearrangement joins TRBV7-9 to TRBJ1-1; no clear D gene. This CDR3 is 14 amino acids long. Germline-derived CDR1 and CDR2 are SEHNR and FQNEAQ (reference sequence). The V end was cut by 5 bases, the J end by 7 bases, with 17 bases between. CDR3 residues: CASSDGPMSGEAFF. The CDR3 bases are TGTGCCAGCAGCGACGGACCGATGAGTGGTGAAGCTTTCTTT.

The gene calls are TRBV5-6 and TRBJ1-6, with no clear D. Per the germline V gene, CDR1 is SGHDT and CDR2 is YYEEEE. The CDR3 has 16 residues. V lost 9 bases to trimming and J lost 0 bases, with 16 bases between them. CDR3 loop: CANSRAVSSYNSPLHF. As DNA, the CDR3 is TGTGCCAACTCACGAGCTGTTAGCTCCTATAATTCACCCCTCCACTTT. The complete variable domain, with remaining parts taken from reference TRBV5-6 and TRBJ1-6, reads DAGVTQSPTHLIKTRGQQVTLRCSPKSGHDTVSWYQQALGQGPQFIFQYYEEEERQRGNFPDRFSGHQFPNYSSELNVNALLLGDSALYLCANSRAVSSYNSPLHFGNGTRLTVT.

By sample share, this clone is medium-sized. This chain connects TRBV7-9 to TRBJ1-5, with no clear D. The CDR3 extends over 14 amino acids. The germline gives CDR1 SEHNR, CDR2 FQNEAQ (reference sequence). Trimming took 4 bases from V and 6 from J, leaving 13 bases between them. The CDR3 DNA follows: TGTGCCAGCAGCTGGGGAGGGTCCGGTCAGCCCCAGCATTTT. Translating it yields CASSWGGSGQPQHF. Drawing the rest from reference TRBV7-9 and TRBJ1-5, the complete variable domain is DTGVSQNPRHKITKRGQNVTFRCDPISEHNRLYWYRQTLGQGPEFLTYFQNEAQLEKSRLLSDRFSAERPKGSFSTLEIQRTEQGDSAMYLCASSWGGSGQPQHFGDGTRLSIL.

The rearrangement joins TRBV19 to TRBJ2-3, with 7 positions matching TRBD1. The length of the CDR3 is 15 residues. V dropped 7 bases and J dropped 3; count of bases not matched to a gene: 10. Germline-derived CDR1 and CDR2 are LNHDA and SQIVND (reference sequence). As DNA, the CDR3 is TGTGCCAGTACCGACGACAGGGTAATAACAGATACGCAGTATTTT. This gives the protein CASTDDRVITDTQYF.

The CDR3 sequence: CASSSPVVASGGSQYQETQYF. CDR3 nucleotide sequence: TGTGCCAGCAGCTCGCCGGTAGTGGCCAGCGGGGGGTCACAGTACCAAGAGACCCAGTACTTC. The J gene is TRBJ2-5, the V gene TRBV7-6; 9 bases agree with TRBD2. In germline, CDR1 is SGHVS, CDR2 FNYEAQ. The CDR3 totals 21 residues. V lost 4 bases to trimming and J lost 0 bases; unmatched junction nucleotides: 21.